Below are 12 T cell receptor beta chains sequenced from a single sample in a study of vaccination effects on CD4 cells after COVID-19. Some clones are missing from TCRdb's copy, which holds only in-frame ones; the method was immunoSEQ multiplex PCR. Of around 69,000 clones in the sample, roughly 74% are singletons; the top ten hold approximately 1.5%. Antigens for these TCRs are unknown. Under the ViraFEST assay, PBMC were stimulated with viral peptide pools so that antigen-specific CD4+ T cells expanded. Sequencing was performed afterwards. Having been cultured for less than 12 days, the cells underwent CD4+ T cell isolation. BNT162b2 vaccine or mRNA-1273 vaccine was given to participants in two doses. The sample in question was CD4+ T cells from PBMCs cultured with HCoV-229E spike peptides, obtained after COVID-19 vaccination. Source of these receptors: a human donor who received a COVID-19 vaccine.

This chain joins TRBV6-6 and TRBJ1-2; 10 nucleotides line up with TRBD1. The CDR3 contains 14 residues. V dropped 8 bases and J dropped 1; count of bases not matched to a gene: 4. The germline V gene encodes CDR1 MNHNY and CDR2 SVGAGI (reference sequence). CDR3 loop: CASRDRGDNYGYTF. CDR3 DNA: TGTGCCAGCCGGGACAGGGGCGATAACTATGGCTACACCTTC.

This clone was observed a handful of times. The chain carries TRBV29-1 and TRBJ1-6; a weak D match, TRBD1 (6 bases). Germline-derived CDR1 and CDR2 are SQVTM and ANQGSEA. The germline V and J ends were trimmed by 4 bases and 6 bases, with 10 bases remaining between them. There are 13 residues in the CDR3. CDR3 amino acids: CSVGTATNSPLHF. The CDR3 coding sequence is TGCAGCGTTGGGACAGCGACTAATTCACCCCTCCACTTT.

The V and J genes are TRBV4-1 and TRBJ2-5; 10 nucleotides match TRBD2. CDR3 length: 16 amino acids. The V and J ends lost 0 bases and 7 bases, in that order; junction bases with no gene match: 8. Germline V gene sequence: CDR1 MGHRA, CDR2 YSYEKL. CDR3 residues: CASSQDLAGATGTQYF. The DNA of the CDR3 is TGCGCCAGCAGCCAAGATCTAGCGGGGGCCACCGGGACCCAGTACTTC.

The rearrangement links TRBV9 to TRBJ1-2; D is uncertain. Trimming left V 0 bases short and J 5 bases short, with 8 bases between. CDR3 length: 13 residues. CDR1 and CDR2 (germline): SGDLS, YYNGEE. DNA of the CDR3: TGTGCCAGCAGCGTAGTCAGAGAATATGGCTACACCTTC. It encodes CASSVVREYGYTF.

This clone was picked up one time. The chain employs TRBV5-1 and TRBJ2-4, with D perhaps TRBD1 (6 bases). The length of the CDR3 is 14 residues. V shed 3 bases and J shed 5 bases, with 12 bases lying between them. In germline, CDR1 is SGHRS, CDR2 YFSETQ. CDR3 in amino acids: CASSSNRQENIQYF. The CDR3 nucleotides are TGCGCCAGCAGCTCAAATCGACAGGAAAACATTCAGTACTTC. Together with reference TRBV5-1 and TRBJ2-4, the CDR3 gives the full variable domain: KAGVTQTPRYLIKTRGQQVTLSCSPISGHRSVSWYQQTPGQGLQFLFEYFSETQRNKGNFPGRFSGRQFSNSRSEMNVSTLELGDSALYLCASSSNRQENIQYFGAGTRLSVL.

The chain combines TRBV6-5 with TRBJ2-7; D perhaps matches TRBD1 (5 bases). V lost 6 bases to trimming and J lost 6 bases, with 12 bases between them. The V gene's germline CDR1 is MNHEY and CDR2 SVGAGI. This CDR3 is 12 amino acids long. Here the CDR3 reads CASRADKREQYV. The CDR3 DNA is TGTGCCAGCAGGGCGGACAAACGCGAGCAGTACGTC.

The chain recombines TRBV7-2 with TRBJ2-1; 7 bases are shared with TRBD2. CDR1 is SGHTA, CDR2 FQGNSA, per germline. The CDR3 is 16 residues long. Trimming removed 5 bases from V and 7 bases from J; junction bases left unmatched: 14. The CDR3 loop reads CASSHWGGRGLNEQFF. The CDR3 nucleotides are TGTGCCAGCAGCCATTGGGGTGGGCGGGGGTTAAATGAGCAGTTCTTC.

The genes are TRBV28 and TRBJ1-2; no reliable D call. Germline values: CDR1 MDHEN, CDR2 SYDVKM. Trimming pared 6 bases from V and 4 bases from J, leaving 12 bases between. The CDR3 extends over 13 amino acids. The CDR3 DNA reads as TGTGCCAGCAGGAGCGGGAGCGGCTATGGCTACACCTTC. It encodes CASRSGSGYGYTF.

This clone was seen a few times. This chain connects TRBV15 to TRBJ1-5; D uncertain. Trimming pared 3 bases from V and 2 bases from J, leaving 8 bases between. From germline, CDR1 is LNHNV and CDR2 YYDKDF (reference sequence). The CDR3 is 14 residues long. DNA for the CDR3: TGTGCCACCAGCAGTACCACAGGCAATCAGCCCCAGCATTTT. This encodes CATSSTTGNQPQHF. The variable domain in full, completed from reference TRBV15 and TRBJ1-5, reads DAMVIQNPRYQVTQFGKPVTLSCSQTLNHNVMYWYQQKSSQAPKLLFHYYDKDFNNEADTPDNFQSRRPNTSFCFLDIRSPGLGDTAMYLCATSSTTGNQPQHFGDGTRLSIL.

As DNA, the CDR3 is TGTGCCAGTAGTATTGCCCCAGGGGGCTACGAGCAGTACGTC. As protein: CASSIAPGGYEQYV. The J gene is TRBJ2-7, the V gene TRBV19; 7 nucleotides align to TRBD1. J was trimmed by 3 bases and V by 3 bases; bases with no gene match: 5. The CDR3 length is 14 residues. Germline V gene data show CDR1 as LNHDA and CDR2 as SQIVND (reference sequence).

The chain joins TRBV11-2 to TRBJ1-6; TRBD1 matches at 11 bases. Germline CDR1 SGHAT, CDR2 FQNNGV. V trimming: 5 bases; J trimming: 9 bases; junction bases outside the gene matches: 6. CDR3 size: 15 residues. CDR3 in amino acids: CASSPGTGGGSPLHF. In nucleotides, the CDR3 is TGTGCCAGCAGCCCCGGGACAGGGGGAGGTTCACCCCTCCACTTT.

This chain connects TRBV28 to TRBJ1-2; 11 bases map to TRBD1. CDR1 and CDR2 (germline): MDHEN, SYDVKM. The CDR3 consists of 15 residues. Trimming at V came to 7 bases and at J to 5 bases, leaving 9 bases not matched to a gene. CDR3 protein: CASTPWGQGGYGYTF. The CDR3 DNA is TGTGCCAGCACCCCGTGGGGACAGGGGGGTTATGGCTACACCTTC.